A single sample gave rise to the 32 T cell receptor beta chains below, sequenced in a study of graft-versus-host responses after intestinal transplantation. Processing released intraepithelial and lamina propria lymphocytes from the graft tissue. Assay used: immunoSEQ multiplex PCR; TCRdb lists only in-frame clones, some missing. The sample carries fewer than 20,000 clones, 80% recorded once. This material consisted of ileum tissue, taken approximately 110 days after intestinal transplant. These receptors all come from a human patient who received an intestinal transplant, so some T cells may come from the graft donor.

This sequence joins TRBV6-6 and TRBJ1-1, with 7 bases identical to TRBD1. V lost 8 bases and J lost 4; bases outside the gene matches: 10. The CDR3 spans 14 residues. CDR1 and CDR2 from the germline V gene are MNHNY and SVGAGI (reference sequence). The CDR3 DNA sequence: TGTGCCAGCGCCTTAAGGGACAGCCTCACTGAAGCTTTCTTT. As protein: CASALRDSLTEAFF.

This CDR3 reads CAISERPRQTDTQYF. The CDR3 region has the DNA TGTGCCATCAGTGAGCGGCCGAGGCAGACAGATACGCAGTATTTT. This chain uses TRBV10-3 with TRBJ2-3; D not resolved. Germline V gives CDR1 ENHRY, CDR2 SYGVKD. Trimming removed 2 bases at V and 3 bases at J, with 12 bases between. This CDR3 contains 15 residues.

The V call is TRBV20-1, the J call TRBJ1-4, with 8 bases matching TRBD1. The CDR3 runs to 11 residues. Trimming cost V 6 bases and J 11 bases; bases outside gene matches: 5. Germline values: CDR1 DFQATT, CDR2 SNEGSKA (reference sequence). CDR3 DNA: TGCAGTGCCCGCAGGGGGCAGAAACTGTTTTTT. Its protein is CSARRGQKLFF.

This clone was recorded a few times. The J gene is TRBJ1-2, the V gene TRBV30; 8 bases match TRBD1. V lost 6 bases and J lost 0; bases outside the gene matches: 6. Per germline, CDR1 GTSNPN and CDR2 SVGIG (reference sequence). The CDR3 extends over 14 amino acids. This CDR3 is CACDRGRTNYGYTF. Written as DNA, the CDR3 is TGTGCCTGCGACAGGGGACGGACTAACTATGGCTACACCTTC.

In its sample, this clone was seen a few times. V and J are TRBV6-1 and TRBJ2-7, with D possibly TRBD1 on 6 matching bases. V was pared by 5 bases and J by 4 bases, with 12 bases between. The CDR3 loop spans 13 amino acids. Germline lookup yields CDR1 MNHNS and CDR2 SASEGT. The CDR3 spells CASSQGRGYEQYF. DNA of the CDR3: TGTGCCAGCAGTCAGGGGCGCGGTTACGAGCAGTACTTC.

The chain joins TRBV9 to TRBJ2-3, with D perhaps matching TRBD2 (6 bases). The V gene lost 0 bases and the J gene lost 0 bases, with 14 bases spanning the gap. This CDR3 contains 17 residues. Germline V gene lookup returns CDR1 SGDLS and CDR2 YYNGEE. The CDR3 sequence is CASSVEVGTPSTDTQYF. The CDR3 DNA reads TGTGCCAGCAGCGTAGAAGTGGGGACTCCGAGCACAGATACGCAGTATTTT.

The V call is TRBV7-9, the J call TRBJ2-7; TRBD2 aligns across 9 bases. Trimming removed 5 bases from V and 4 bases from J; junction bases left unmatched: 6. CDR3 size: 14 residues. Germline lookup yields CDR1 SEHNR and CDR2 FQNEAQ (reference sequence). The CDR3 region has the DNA TGTGCCAGCAGCAAGGATCTAGCGGGATACGAGCAGTACTTC. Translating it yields CASSKDLAGYEQYF.

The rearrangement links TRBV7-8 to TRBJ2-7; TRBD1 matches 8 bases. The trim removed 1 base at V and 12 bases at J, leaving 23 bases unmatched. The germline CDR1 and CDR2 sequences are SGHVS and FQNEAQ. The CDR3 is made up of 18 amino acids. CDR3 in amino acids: CASSLVLFRGRLSTAVYF. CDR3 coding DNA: TGTGCCAGCAGCTTAGTTTTGTTCAGGGGGCGACTATCCACAGCAGTGTACTTC.

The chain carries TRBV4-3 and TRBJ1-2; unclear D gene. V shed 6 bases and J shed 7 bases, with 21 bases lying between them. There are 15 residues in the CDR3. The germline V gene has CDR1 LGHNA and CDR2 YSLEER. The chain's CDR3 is CASRGKRRGFGGYTF. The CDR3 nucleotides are TGCGCCAGCAGGGGAAAGAGGCGAGGTTTCGGTGGCTACACCTTC.

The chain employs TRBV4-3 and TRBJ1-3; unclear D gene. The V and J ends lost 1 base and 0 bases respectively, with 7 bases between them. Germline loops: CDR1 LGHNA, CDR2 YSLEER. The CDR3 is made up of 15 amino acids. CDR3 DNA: TGCGCCAGCAGCCAAGGGGGTAGCTCTGGAAACACCATATATTTT. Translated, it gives CASSQGGSSGNTIYF.

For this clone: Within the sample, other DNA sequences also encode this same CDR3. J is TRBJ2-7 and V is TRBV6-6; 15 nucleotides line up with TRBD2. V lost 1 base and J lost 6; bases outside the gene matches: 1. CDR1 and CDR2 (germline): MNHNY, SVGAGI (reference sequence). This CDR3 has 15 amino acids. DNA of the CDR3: TGTGCCAGCAGTTACTGGACTAGCGGGAGGGCCGAGCAGTACTTC. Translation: CASSYWTSGRAEQYF.

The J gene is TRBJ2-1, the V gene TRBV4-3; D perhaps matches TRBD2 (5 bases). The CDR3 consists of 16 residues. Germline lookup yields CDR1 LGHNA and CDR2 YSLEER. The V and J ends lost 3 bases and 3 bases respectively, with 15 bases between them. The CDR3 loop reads CASSQGETGFYNEQFF. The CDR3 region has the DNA TGCGCCAGCAGCCAGGGTGAGACGGGGTTCTACAATGAGCAGTTCTTC.

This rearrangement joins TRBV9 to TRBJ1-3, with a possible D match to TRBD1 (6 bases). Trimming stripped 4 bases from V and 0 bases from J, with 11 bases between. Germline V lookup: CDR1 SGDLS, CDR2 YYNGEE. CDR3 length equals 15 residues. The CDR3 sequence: CASSPSGASGNTIYF. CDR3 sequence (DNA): TGTGCCAGCAGCCCTTCGGGGGCCTCTGGAAACACCATATATTTT.

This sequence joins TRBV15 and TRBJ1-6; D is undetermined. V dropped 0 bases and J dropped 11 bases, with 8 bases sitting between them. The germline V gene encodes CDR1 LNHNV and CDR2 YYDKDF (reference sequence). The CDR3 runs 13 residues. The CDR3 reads CATSRDWSAPLHF. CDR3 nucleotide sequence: TGTGCCACCAGCAGAGATTGGTCTGCACCCCTCCACTTT.

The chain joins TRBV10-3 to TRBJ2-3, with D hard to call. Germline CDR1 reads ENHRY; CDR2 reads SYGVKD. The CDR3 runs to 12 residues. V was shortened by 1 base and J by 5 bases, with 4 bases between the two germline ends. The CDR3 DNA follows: TGTGCCATCAGTGAGTTCGGAGATACGCAGTATTTT. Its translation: CAISEFGDTQYF.

CDR3: CASSSRDLYEQYF. The CDR3 coding sequence is TGTGCCAGCAGCAGCCGGGACTTATACGAGCAGTACTTC. This rearrangement joins TRBV10-3 to TRBJ2-7, with D perhaps matching TRBD2 (6 bases). V dropped 10 bases and J dropped 4 bases, with 17 bases sitting between them. In germline, CDR1 is ENHRY, CDR2 SYGVKD. This CDR3 is 13 amino acids long.

The CDR3 is CASSLCSEGQMNTEAFF. The DNA for the CDR3 is TGTGCCAGCAGTTTATGCAGTGAGGGGCAAATGAACACTGAAGCTTTCTTT. The chain is built from TRBV28 and TRBJ1-1; tentatively, D is TRBD1 (5 bases). Germline values: CDR1 MDHEN, CDR2 SYDVKM. The CDR3 length is 17 residues. V shed 0 bases and J shed 0 bases, with 14 bases lying between them.

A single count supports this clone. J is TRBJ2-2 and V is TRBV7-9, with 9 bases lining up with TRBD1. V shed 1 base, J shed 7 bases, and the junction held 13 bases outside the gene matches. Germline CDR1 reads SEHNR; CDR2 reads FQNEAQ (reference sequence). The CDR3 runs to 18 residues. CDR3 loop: CASSLGSTGGYYDGELFF. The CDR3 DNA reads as TGTGCCAGCAGCTTAGGATCCACAGGGGGCTACTATGACGGGGAGCTGTTTTTT.

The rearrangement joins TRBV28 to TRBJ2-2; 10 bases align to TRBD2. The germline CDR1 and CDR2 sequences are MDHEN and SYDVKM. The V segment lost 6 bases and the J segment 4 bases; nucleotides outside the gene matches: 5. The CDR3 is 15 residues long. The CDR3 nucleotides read TGTGCCAGCAGCCGTAGCGGGAGGTCCACCGGGGAGCTGTTTTTT. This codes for CASSRSGRSTGELFF.

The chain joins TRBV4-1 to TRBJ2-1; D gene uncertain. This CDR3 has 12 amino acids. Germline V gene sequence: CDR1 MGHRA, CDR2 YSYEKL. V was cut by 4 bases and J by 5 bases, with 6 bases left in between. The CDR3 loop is CASSLLDNEQFF. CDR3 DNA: TGCGCCAGCAGCCTCCTCGACAATGAGCAGTTCTTC.

The CDR3 sequence: CASSLVRNYGYTF. The CDR3 DNA reads as TGCGCCAGCAGCTTGGTTAGGAACTATGGCTACACCTTC. The gene calls are TRBV5-1 and TRBJ1-2; D unclear. The CDR3 has 13 residues. Germline values: CDR1 SGHRS, CDR2 YFSETQ. V was shortened by 0 bases and J by 2 bases, with 5 bases between the two germline ends. The whole variable domain, filled in from reference TRBV5-1 and TRBJ1-2, reads KAGVTQTPRYLIKTRGQQVTLSCSPISGHRSVSWYQQTPGQGLQFLFEYFSETQRNKGNFPGRFSGRQFSNSRSEMNVSTLELGDSALYLCASSLVRNYGYTFGSGTRLTVV.

The CDR3 nucleotides read TGTGCCAGTAGTATAGCAGGGGGCAATCAGCCCCAGCATTTT. It specifies CASSIAGGNQPQHF. This chain uses TRBV19 with TRBJ1-5; tentatively, D is TRBD1 (6 bases). This CDR3 is built from 14 residues. Trimming shortened V by 1 base and J by 2 bases, and 6 bases separated the two germline ends. Germline V gene sequence: CDR1 LNHDA, CDR2 SQIVND (reference sequence).

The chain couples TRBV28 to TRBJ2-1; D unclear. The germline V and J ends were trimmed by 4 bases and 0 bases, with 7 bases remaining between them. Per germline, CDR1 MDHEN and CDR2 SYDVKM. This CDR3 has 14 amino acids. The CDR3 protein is CASSSRDSYNEQFF. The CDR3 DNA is TGTGCCAGCAGTTCGCGCGACTCCTACAATGAGCAGTTCTTC.

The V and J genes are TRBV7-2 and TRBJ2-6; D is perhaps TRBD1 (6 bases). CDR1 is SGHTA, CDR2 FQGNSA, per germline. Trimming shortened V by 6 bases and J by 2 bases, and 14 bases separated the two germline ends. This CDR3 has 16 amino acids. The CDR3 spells CASRLTRTAGANVLTF. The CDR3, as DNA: TGTGCCAGCAGACTAACAAGGACAGCTGGGGCCAACGTCCTGACTTTC.

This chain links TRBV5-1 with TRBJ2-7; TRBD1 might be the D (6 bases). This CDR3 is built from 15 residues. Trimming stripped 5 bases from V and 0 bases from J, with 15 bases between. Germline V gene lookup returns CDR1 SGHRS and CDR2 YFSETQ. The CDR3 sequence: CASRPRQGYSYEQYF. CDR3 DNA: TGCGCCAGCAGACCGAGGCAGGGGTACTCCTACGAGCAGTACTTC. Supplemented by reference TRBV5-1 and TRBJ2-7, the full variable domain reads KAGVTQTPRYLIKTRGQQVTLSCSPISGHRSVSWYQQTPGQGLQFLFEYFSETQRNKGNFPGRFSGRQFSNSRSEMNVSTLELGDSALYLCASRPRQGYSYEQYFGPGTRLTVT.

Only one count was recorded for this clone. CDR3 region: CASSSGTATYNEQFF. The CDR3 DNA reads as TGTGCCAGCAGTTCCGGGACAGCTACCTACAATGAGCAGTTCTTC. This chain links TRBV5-6 with TRBJ2-1; the match to TRBD1 covers 7 bases. CDR3 length: 15 residues. The V and J ends lost 5 bases and 2 bases, in that order; junction bases with no gene match: 7. CDR1 and CDR2 (germline): SGHDT, YYEEEE.

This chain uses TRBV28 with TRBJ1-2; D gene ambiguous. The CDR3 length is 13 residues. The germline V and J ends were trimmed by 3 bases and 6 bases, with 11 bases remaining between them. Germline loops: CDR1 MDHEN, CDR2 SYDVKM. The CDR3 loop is CASSFWLFNGYTF. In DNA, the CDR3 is TGTGCCAGCAGTTTCTGGTTATTCAATGGCTACACCTTC.

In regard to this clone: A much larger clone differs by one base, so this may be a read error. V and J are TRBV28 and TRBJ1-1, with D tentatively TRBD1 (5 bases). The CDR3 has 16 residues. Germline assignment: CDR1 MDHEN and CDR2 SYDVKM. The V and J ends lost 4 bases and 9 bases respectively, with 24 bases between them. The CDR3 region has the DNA TGTGCCAGCAGTTCCATAGTCACGGGGGGGTTGACTAAAGCTTTCTTT. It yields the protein CASSSIVTGGLTKAFF.

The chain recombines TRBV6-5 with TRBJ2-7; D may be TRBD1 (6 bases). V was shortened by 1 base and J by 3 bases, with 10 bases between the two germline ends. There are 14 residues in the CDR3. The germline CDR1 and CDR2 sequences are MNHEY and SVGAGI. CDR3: CASSYWDISYEQYF. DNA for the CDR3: TGTGCCAGCAGTTACTGGGACATCAGCTACGAGCAGTACTTC.

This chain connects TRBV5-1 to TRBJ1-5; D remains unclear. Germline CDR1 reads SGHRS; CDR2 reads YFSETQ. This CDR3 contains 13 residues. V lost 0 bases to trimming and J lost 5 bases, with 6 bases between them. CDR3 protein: CASSLVGHQPQHF. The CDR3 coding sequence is TGCGCCAGCAGCTTGGTTGGGCATCAGCCCCAGCATTTT.

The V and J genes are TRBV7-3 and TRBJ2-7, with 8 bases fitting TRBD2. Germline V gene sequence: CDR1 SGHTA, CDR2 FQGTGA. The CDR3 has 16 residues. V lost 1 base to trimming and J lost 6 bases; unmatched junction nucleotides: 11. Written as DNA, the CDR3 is TGTGCCAGCAGCTTAATTATGAGTGGCGGGAGGACCGAGCAGTACTTC. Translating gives CASSLIMSGGRTEQYF.

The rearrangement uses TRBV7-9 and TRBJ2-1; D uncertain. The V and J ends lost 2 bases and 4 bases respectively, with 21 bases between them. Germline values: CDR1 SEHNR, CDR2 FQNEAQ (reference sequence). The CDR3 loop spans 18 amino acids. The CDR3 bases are TGTGCCAGCAGCTTAAGATGGGGTTGGGCTTACCTATACAATGAGCAGTTCTTC. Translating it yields CASSLRWGWAYLYNEQFF.